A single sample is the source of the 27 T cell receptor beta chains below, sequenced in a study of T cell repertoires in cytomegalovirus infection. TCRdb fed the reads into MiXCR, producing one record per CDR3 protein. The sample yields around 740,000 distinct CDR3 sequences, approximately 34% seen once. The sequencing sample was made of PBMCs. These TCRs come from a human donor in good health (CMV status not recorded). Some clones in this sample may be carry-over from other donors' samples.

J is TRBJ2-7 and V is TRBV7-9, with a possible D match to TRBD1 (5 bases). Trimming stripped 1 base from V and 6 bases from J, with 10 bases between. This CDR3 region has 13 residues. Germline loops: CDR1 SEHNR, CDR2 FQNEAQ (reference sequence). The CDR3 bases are TGTGCCAGCAGCTTAGATACAGGCTCCGAGCAGTACTTC. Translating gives CASSLDTGSEQYF.

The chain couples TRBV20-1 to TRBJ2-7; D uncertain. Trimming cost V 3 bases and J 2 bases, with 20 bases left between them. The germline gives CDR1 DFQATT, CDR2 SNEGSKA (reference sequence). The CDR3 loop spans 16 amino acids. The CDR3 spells CSASSSPGWQAYEQYF. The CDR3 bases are TGCAGTGCTAGTAGTTCCCCAGGTTGGCAGGCCTACGAGCAGTACTTC.

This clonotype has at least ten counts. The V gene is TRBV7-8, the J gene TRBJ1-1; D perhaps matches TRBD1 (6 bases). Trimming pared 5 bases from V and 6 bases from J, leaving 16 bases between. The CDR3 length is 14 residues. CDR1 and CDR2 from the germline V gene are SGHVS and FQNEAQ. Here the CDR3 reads CASSQQGTFSEAFF. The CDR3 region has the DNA TGTGCCAGCAGCCAACAGGGTACTTTCTCTGAAGCTTTCTTT.

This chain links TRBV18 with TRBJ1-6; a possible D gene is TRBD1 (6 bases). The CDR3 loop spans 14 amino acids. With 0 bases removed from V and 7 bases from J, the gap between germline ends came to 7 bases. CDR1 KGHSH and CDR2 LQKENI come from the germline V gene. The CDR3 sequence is CASSPPTGNSPLHF. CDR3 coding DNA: TGTGCCAGCTCACCACCGACAGGAAATTCACCCCTCCACTTT. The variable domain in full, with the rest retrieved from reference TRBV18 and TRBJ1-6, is NAGVMQNPRHLVRRRGQEARLRCSPMKGHSHVYWYRQLPEEGLKFMVYLQKENIIDESGMPKERFSAEFPKEGPSILRIQQVVRGDSAAYFCASSPPTGNSPLHFGNGTRLTVT.

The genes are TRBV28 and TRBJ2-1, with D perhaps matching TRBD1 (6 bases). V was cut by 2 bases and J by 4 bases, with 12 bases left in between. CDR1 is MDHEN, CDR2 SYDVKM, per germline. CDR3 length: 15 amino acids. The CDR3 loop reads CASSLPDRGYNEQFF. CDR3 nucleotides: TGTGCCAGCAGTTTACCGGACAGAGGGTACAATGAGCAGTTCTTC.

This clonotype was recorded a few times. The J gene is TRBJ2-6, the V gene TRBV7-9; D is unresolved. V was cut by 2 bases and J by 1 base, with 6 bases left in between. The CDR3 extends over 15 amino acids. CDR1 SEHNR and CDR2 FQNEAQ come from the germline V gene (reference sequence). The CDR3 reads CASSLRASGANVLTF. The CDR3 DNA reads TGTGCCAGCAGCTTACGGGCTTCTGGGGCCAACGTCCTGACTTTC.

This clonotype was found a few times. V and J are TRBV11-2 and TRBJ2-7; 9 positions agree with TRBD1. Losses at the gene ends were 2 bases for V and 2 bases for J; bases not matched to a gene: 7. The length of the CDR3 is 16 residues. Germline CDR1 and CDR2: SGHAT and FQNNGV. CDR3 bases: TGTGCCAGCAGCTTAATTCCGGACAGGGGCCCCTACGAGCAGTACTTC. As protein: CASSLIPDRGPYEQYF.

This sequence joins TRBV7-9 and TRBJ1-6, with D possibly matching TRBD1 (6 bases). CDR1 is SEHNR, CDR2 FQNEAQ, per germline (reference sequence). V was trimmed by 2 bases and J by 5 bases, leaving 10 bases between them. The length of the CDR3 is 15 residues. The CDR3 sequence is CASSLLDSHNSPLHF. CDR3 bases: TGTGCCAGCAGCTTACTGGACAGCCATAATTCACCCCTCCACTTT.

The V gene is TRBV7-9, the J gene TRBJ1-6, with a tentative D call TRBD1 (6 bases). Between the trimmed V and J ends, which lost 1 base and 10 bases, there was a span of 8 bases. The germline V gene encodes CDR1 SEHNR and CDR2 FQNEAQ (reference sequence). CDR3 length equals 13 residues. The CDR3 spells CASSLEGGSPLHF. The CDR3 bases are TGTGCCAGCAGCTTAGAGGGGGGATCACCCCTCCACTTT.

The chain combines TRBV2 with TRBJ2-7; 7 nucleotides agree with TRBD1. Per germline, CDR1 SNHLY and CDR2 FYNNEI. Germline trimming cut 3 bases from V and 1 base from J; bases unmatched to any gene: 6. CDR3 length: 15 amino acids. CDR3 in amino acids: CASSDPQGFSYEQYF. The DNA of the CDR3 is TGTGCCAGCAGTGACCCACAGGGGTTTTCCTACGAGCAGTACTTC.

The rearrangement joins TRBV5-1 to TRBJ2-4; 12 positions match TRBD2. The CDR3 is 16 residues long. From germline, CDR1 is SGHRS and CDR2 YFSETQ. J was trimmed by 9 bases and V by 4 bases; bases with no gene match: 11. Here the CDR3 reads CASSKATSGSRSIQYF. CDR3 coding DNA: TGCGCCAGCAGCAAAGCGACTAGCGGGAGCCGGAGCATTCAGTACTTC.

CDR3 sequence: CASSLGTPNSPLHF. For the CDR3, the DNA is TGTGCCAGCAGCTTAGGGACGCCGAATTCACCCCTCCACTTT. This chain uses TRBV9 with TRBJ1-6, with a tentative D call TRBD1 (5 bases). This CDR3 has 14 residues. Germline V gene lookup returns CDR1 SGDLS and CDR2 YYNGEE. The V end lost 4 bases, the J end lost 7 bases, and 12 bases lay between the germline ends.

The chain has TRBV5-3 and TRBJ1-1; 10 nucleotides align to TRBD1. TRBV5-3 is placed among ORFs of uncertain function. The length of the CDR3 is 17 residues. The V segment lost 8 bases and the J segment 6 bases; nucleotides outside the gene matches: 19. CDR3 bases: TGTGCCAGCAGGTTCCGCCCGGGACAGGGGAAAGGCGCTGAAGCTTTCTTT. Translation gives CASRFRPGQGKGAEAFF.

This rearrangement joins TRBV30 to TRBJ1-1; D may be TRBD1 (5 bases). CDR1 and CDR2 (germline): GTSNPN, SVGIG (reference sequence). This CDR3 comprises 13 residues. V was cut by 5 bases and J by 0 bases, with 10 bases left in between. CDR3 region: CAWSEDMNTEAFF. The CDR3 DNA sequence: TGTGCCTGGTCGGAGGACATGAACACTGAAGCTTTCTTT.

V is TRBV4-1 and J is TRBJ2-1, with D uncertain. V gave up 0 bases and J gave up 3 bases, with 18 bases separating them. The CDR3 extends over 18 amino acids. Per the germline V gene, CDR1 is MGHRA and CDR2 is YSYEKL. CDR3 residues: CASSQDGLPTGSYNEQFF. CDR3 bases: TGCGCCAGCAGCCAAGATGGATTGCCGACCGGAAGCTACAATGAGCAGTTCTTC.

CDR3 protein: CSARQVNSGANVLTF. The DNA of the CDR3 is TGCAGTGCTAGACAGGTTAACTCTGGGGCCAACGTCCTGACTTTC. The V gene is TRBV20-1, the J gene TRBJ2-6; D is undetermined. Trimming took off 2 bases at V and 0 bases at J, with 8 bases between the two ends. CDR3 length: 15 residues. Germline CDR1 is DFQATT and CDR2 is SNEGSKA (reference sequence).

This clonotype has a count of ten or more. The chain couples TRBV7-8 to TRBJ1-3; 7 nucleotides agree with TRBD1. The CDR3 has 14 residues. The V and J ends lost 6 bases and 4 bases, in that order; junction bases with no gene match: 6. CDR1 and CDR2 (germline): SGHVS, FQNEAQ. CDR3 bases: TGTGCCAGCAGTATAAGGGGGCAGGGAAACACCATATATTTT. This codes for CASSIRGQGNTIYF.

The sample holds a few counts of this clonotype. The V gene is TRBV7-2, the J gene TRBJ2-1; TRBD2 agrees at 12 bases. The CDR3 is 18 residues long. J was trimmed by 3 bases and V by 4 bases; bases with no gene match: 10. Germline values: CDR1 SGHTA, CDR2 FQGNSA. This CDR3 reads CASSSPFLAGGNYNEQFF. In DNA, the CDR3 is TGTGCCAGCAGCTCACCTTTCCTAGCGGGAGGGAACTACAATGAGCAGTTCTTC.

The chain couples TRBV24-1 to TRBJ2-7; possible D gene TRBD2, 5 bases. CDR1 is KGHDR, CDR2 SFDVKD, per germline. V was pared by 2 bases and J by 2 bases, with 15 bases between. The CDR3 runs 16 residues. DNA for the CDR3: TGTGCCACCAGTGATTCAAGCGGCCTAGAACCCTACGAGCAGTACTTC. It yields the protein CATSDSSGLEPYEQYF.

The CDR3 coding sequence is TGTGCCAGTAGTATTTGGGGGGTCTCTGAAGCTTTCTTT. It codes for CASSIWGVSEAFF. V is TRBV19 and J is TRBJ1-1; weak D call: TRBD1 (5 bases). CDR1 and CDR2 (germline): LNHDA, SQIVND (reference sequence). The CDR3 is 13 amino acids. V was pared by 3 bases and J by 6 bases, with 11 bases between.

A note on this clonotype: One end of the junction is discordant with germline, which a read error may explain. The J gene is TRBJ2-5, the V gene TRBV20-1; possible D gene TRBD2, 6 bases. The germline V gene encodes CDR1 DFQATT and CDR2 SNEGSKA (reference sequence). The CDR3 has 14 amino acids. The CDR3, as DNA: TGCAGTGCTGTCCAGTGGGGAGGCCGAGAGACCCAGAACTTC. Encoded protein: CSAVQWGGRETQNF.

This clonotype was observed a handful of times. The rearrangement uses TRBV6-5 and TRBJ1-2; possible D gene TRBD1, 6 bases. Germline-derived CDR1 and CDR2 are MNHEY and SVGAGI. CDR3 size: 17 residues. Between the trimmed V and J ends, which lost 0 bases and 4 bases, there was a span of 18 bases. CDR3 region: CASSYSNSRGAFYGYTF. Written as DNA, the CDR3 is TGTGCCAGCAGTTACTCGAACAGCCGGGGGGCCTTCTATGGCTACACCTTC.

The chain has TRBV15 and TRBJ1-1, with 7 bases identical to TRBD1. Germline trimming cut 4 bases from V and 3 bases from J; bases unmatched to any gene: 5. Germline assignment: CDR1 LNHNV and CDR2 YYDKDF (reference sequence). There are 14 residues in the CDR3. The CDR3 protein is CATSTYRGDTEAFF. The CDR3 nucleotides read TGTGCCACCAGCACTTACAGGGGTGACACTGAAGCTTTCTTT. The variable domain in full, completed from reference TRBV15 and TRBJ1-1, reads DAMVIQNPRYQVTQFGKPVTLSCSQTLNHNVMYWYQQKSSQAPKLLFHYYDKDFNNEADTPDNFQSRRPNTSFCFLDIRSPGLGDTAMYLCATSTYRGDTEAFFGQGTRLTVV.

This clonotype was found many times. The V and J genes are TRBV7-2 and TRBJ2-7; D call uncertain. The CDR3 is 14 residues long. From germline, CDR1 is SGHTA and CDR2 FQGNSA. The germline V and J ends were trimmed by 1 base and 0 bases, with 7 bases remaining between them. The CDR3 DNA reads TGTGCCAGCAGCTTAGGCTTCAGCTCCTACGAGCAGTACTTC. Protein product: CASSLGFSSYEQYF.

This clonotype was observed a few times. CDR3 residues: CASSPQAGELFF. In DNA form, the CDR3 reads TGTGCCAGCAGCCCCCAGGCCGGGGAGCTGTTTTTT. This chain joins TRBV7-9 and TRBJ2-2; D is undetermined. Trimming shortened V by 5 bases and J by 6 bases, and 7 bases separated the two germline ends. The germline V gene encodes CDR1 SEHNR and CDR2 FQNEAQ (reference sequence). This CDR3 is built from 12 residues.

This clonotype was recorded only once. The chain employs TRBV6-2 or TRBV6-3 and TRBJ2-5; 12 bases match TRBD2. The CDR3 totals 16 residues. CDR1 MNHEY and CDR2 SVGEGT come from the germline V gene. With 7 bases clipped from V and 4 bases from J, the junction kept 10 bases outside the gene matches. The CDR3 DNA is TGTGCCAGCACCTCACCGCTAGCGGGAGGGCCAGAGACCCAGTACTTC. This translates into CASTSPLAGGPETQYF.

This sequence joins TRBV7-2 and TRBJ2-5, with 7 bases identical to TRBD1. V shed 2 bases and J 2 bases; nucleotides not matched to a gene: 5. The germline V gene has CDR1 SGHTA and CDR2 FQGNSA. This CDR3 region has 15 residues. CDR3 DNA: TGTGCCAGCAGCTTAAGGGGACAGCCACAAGAGACCCAGTACTTC. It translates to CASSLRGQPQETQYF.